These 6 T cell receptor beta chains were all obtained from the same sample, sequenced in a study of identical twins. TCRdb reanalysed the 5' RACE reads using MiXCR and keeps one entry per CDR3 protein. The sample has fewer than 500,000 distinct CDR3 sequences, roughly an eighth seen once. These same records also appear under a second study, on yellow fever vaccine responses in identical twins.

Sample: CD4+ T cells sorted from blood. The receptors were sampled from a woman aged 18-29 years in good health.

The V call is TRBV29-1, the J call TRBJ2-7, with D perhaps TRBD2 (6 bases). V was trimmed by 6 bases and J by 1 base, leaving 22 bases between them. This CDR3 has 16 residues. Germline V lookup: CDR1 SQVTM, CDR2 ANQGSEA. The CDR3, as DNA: TGCAGCGTAGCAAATCGACGACTAGGAAGTTCCTACGAGCAGTACTTC. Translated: CSVANRRLGSSYEQYF.

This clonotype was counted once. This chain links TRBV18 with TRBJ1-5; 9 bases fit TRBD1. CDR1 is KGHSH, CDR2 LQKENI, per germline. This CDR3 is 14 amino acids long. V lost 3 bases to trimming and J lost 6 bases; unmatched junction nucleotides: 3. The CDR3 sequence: CASSPPDRGQPQHF. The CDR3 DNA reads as TGTGCCAGCTCACCTCCGGACAGGGGTCAGCCCCAGCATTTT.

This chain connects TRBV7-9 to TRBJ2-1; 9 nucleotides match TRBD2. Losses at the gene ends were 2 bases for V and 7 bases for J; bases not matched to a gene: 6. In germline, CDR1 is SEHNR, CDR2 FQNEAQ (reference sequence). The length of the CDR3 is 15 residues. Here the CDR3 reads CASSLIAGVDNEQFF. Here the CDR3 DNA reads TGTGCCAGCAGCTTAATAGCGGGAGTCGATAATGAGCAGTTCTTC.

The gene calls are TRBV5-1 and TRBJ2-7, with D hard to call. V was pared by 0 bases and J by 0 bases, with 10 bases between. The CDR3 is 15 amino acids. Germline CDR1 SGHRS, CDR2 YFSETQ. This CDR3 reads CASSLGTPSSYEQYF. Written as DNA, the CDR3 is TGCGCCAGCAGCTTGGGGACCCCCAGCTCCTACGAGCAGTACTTC.

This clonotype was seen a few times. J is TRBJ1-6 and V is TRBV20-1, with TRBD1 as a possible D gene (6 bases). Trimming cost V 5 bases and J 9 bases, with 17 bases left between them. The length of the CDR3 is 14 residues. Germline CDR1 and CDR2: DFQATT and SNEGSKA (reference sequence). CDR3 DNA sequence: TGCAGTGCTGCCGAACAGGGAGGTGGTTCACCCCTCCACTTT. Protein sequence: CSAAEQGGGSPLHF.

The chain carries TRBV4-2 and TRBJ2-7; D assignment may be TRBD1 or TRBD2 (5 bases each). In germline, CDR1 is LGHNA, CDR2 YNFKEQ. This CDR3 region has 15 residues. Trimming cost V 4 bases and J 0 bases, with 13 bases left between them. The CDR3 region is CASSPEGSPSYEQYF. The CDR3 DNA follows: TGTGCCAGCAGCCCAGAGGGGAGTCCCTCCTACGAGCAGTACTTC.